Listed here are 5 T cell receptor beta chains from one sample, sequenced in a study of Graves' ophthalmopathy and Graves' hyperthyroidism. Amplifying from RNA transcripts, the study obtained TCR beta CDR3 regions. After a first-round RT-PCR with HTBI primers, a second-round multiplex PCR was run. TCRdb re-analysed the multiplex PCR reads in MiXCR, keeping a single row per CDR3 protein. The sample consists of roughly 400,000 distinct CDR3 sequences, 17% of them appearing once. The source material was peripheral blood. Receptor source: an adult woman with stable Graves' hyperthyroidism.

This clonotype was seen at least ten times. The J gene is TRBJ1-1, the V gene TRBV5-1, with D perhaps matching TRBD1 (5 bases). The length of the CDR3 is 15 residues. Trimming shortened V by 0 bases and J by 4 bases, and 13 bases separated the two germline ends. Germline V CDR1 and CDR2: SGHRS, YFSETQ. The CDR3 region has the DNA TGCGCCAGCAGCTTGGGGACACACCGGGGCACTGAAGCTTTCTTT. Translating gives CASSLGTHRGTEAFF.

This clonotype was detected ten times or more. The J gene is TRBJ1-2, the V gene TRBV7-9, with D possibly TRBD1 on 5 matching bases. The CDR3 spans 13 residues. Germline CDR1 and CDR2: SEHNR and FQNEAQ (reference sequence). V gave up 6 bases and J gave up 8 bases, with 16 bases separating them. In nucleotides, the CDR3 is TGTGCCAGCAGTTACGGAACAGGTCTGGGCTACACCTTC. Protein sequence: CASSYGTGLGYTF. The full variable domain, rest sourced from reference TRBV7-9 and TRBJ1-2, is DTGVSQNPRHKITKRGQNVTFRCDPISEHNRLYWYRQTLGQGPEFLTYFQNEAQLEKSRLLSDRFSAERPKGSFSTLEIQRTEQGDSAMYLCASSYGTGLGYTFGSGTRLTVV.

This clonotype was detected many times. The chain couples TRBV11-2 to TRBJ2-7, with TRBD2 identical over 11 bases. From germline, CDR1 is SGHAT and CDR2 FQNNGV. The CDR3 is made up of 14 amino acids. With V trimmed by 5 bases and J by 6 bases, 6 bases remained unmatched. In DNA form, the CDR3 reads TGTGCCAGCAGCCCGGGACTAGCGGCGGGCGAGCAGTACTTC. Translated: CASSPGLAAGEQYF. Full variable domain (remainder filled in from reference TRBV11-2 and TRBJ2-7): EAGVAQSPRYKIIEKRQSVAFWCNPISGHATLYWYQQILGQGPKLLIQFQNNGVVDDSQLPKDRFSAERLKGVDSTLKIQPAKLEDSAVYLCASSPGLAAGEQYFGPGTRLTVT.

This clonotype was picked up many times. V and J are TRBV28 and TRBJ2-2; no reliable D call. CDR3 length: 17 amino acids. Germline CDR1 MDHEN, CDR2 SYDVKM. V lost 7 bases and J 4 bases, leaving 22 bases between the germline ends. CDR3 sequence: CASKTDQLSRRTGELFF. The CDR3 coding sequence is TGTGCCAGCAAAACCGACCAGTTGTCTCGACGCACCGGGGAGCTGTTTTTT.

Ten or more counts support this clonotype. The rearrangement joins TRBV6-2 or TRBV6-3 to TRBJ2-7, with TRBD1 matching 9 bases. Losses at the gene ends were 8 bases for V and 4 bases for J; bases not matched to a gene: 15. Germline CDR1 reads MNHEY; CDR2 reads SVGEGT. CDR3 size: 16 residues. DNA of the CDR3: TGTGCCAGCCGAGAAGACCGACACAGGGGGCAGTACGAGCAGTACTTC. This gives the protein CASREDRHRGQYEQYF.